One T cell receptor (beta chain) is described in this entry. The antigen is undetermined. The V end lost 0 bases, the J end lost 4 bases, and 6 bases lay between the germline ends. Per germline, CDR1 MNHEY and CDR2 SVGAGI. CDR3 length: 13 amino acids. This sample was included in a study of CD8 T cells in Susac syndrome. Study-wide points: Among people with Susac, CD8+ clonal expansion was greatest in TEMRA cells and active patients. As acknowledged by the study, its TCR sequencing and HLA analysis included a relatively small number of individuals.

In contrast to the negatively isolated CD8+ and CD4+ T cells, TEMRA cells were FACS-enriched. The authors reverse transcribed about 0.5 to 1 ug RNA with random hexamers. TCRdb re-analysed the immunoSEQ multiplex PCR reads in MiXCR, keeping a single row per CDR3 protein. This table holds about 84,000 distinct CDR3 sequences, 95% to 96% found once. Sequencing input: CD8+ T cells from PBMCs. The sequence was collected from a human donor with Susac syndrome. The chain has TRBV6-5 and TRBJ1-2; D is perhaps TRBD1 (5 bases). CDR3 nucleotides: TGTGCCAGCAGTTACTCGGACACCTATGGCTACACCTTC. This encodes CASSYSDTYGYTF.